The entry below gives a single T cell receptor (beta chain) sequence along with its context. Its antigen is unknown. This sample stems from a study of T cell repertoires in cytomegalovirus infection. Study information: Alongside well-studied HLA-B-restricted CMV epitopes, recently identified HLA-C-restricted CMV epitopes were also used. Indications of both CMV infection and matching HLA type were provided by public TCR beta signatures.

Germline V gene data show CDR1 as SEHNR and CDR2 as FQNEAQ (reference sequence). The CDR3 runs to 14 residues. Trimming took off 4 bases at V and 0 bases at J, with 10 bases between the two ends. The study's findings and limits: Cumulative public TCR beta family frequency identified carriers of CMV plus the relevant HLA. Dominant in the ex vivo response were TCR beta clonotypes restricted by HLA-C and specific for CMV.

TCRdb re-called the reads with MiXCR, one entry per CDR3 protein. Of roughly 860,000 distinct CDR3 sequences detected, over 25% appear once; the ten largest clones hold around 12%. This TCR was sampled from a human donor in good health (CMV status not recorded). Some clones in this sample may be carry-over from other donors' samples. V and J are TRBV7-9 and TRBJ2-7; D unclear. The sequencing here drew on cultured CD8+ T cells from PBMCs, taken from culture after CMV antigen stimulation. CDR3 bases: TGTGCCAGCAGCTCCCGGACGAGCTCCTACGAGCAGTACTTC. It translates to CASSSRTSSYEQYF.